This paragraph covers one T cell receptor beta chain sequence. Its target is unknown. This CDR3 has 17 residues. This entry is derived from a study of cytomegalovirus exposure and HLA in healthy donors. Study observations and caveats: Later analysis reportedly placed an Asian-associated ancestry cluster below the roughly 680-donor mean in N-insertions. Association of a missense DCLRE1C variant with TCR beta V- and J-gene trimming was reported in a later analysis.

Both 60 Vbeta primers and 13 Jbeta primers went into the PCR. The data were produced by immunoSEQ multiplex PCR, yet TCRdb's version contains in-frame clones alone and is incomplete. Of about 150,000 clones detected, roughly 73% appear once; the ten largest clones hold 1.5% to 2%. The clonotype originates from a woman in her late teens or twenties in good health and CMV-seronegative. The rearrangement joins TRBV21-1 to TRBJ2-1; TRBD2 is the table's D call and was not checked against the DNA. TRBV21-1 is termed a pseudogene. Sequencing input: PBMCs. Here the CDR3 reads CASSKERRLRGGYEQFF. As DNA, the CDR3 is TGTGCCAGCAGCAAAGAGCGGCGCCTACGGGGGGGCTATGAGCAGTTCTTC.